This record looks at one T cell receptor beta chain sequence and its context. Some clones are missing from TCRdb's copy, which holds only in-frame ones; the method was immunoSEQ multiplex PCR. The sample includes around 69,000 clones, 85% to 90% seen only once; the top ten take roughly 1.8%. These data come from a study of T cells in localized non-small cell lung cancer. This clonotype was obtained from a woman aged 40 to 75 with stage I lung adenocarcinoma. The input for sequencing was peripheral blood, taken before any cancer treatment.

CDR3 bases: TGCGCCAGCAGCTTGGGAGGGACTAGCGACAAAAACATTCAGTACTTC. This encodes CASSLGGTSDKNIQYF. The chain is built from TRBV5-1 and TRBJ2-4; 10 bases are shared with TRBD2. The CDR3 is 16 residues long. CDR1 is SGHRS, CDR2 YFSETQ, per germline. V shed 0 bases and J 3 bases; nucleotides not matched to a gene: 3.